Detailed here is one T cell receptor (beta chain). The data belong to a study of blood T cell repertoires in COVID-19. Study background: Sources were T cells, B-cell-depleted T cells, or PBMCs; the material itself was cDNA or gDNA.

Seattle's enrolled individuals joined amid active infection and were then monitored longitudinally. Authors' data handling: Amplifying reference gene primers gave estimates of nucleated cell counts. The table came from immunoSEQ multiplex PCR; TCRdb's copy has only in-frame clones and leaves some out. That table supplies the V and J calls and clone size; D and trimming were determined from the DNA. The table includes some 360,000 clones, over 75% detected once. The CDR3 length is 16 residues. V was clipped by 8 bases and J by 5 bases; unmatched bases: 12. Germline CDR1 and CDR2: LNHDA and SQIVND (reference sequence).

Material: peripheral blood. This receptor was obtained from a woman in her sixties or seventies with COVID-19, enrolled during active disease. The V and J genes are TRBV19 and TRBJ1-1; 12 bases are a match to TRBD1. As DNA, the CDR3 is TGTGCCAGTCGGATGGGACAGGGGGCCGTATGGACTGAAGCTTTCTTT. It codes for CASRMGQGAVWTEAFF.